This T cell receptor (beta chain) was sequenced for a study of identical twins. Per germline, CDR1 SGHRS and CDR2 YFSETQ. V was pared by 2 bases and J by 1 base, with 4 bases of the junction left unmatched. The CDR3 totals 15 residues. Among all donors, each was a healthy Caucasian. Many counts were recorded for this clonotype. Antigen specificity is unknown. One entry per CDR3 protein, called by TCRdb with MiXCR from the 5' RACE reads. The sample contains around 100,000 distinct CDR3 sequences, 5.5% to 7% of which appear only once. General study findings and limits: Models underestimated how often monozygotic twins shared out-of-frame TCR alpha.

The receptor's source is a woman aged 50 to 65 in good health. This chain links TRBV5-1 with TRBJ2-3, with 7 nucleotides matching TRBD1. Sequenced input: memory T cells sorted from blood. The CDR3 coding sequence is TGCGCCAGCAGCTTCGGGACAGACCGCACAGATACGCAGTATTTT. Protein sequence: CASSFGTDRTDTQYF.